This T cell receptor (beta chain) was retrieved from a study of blood T cell repertoires in COVID-19. Study at large: Donors in the United States, Italy and Spain gave samples during acute or convalescent COVID-19.

The table lists this clone with a few counts. The V and J ends lost 5 bases and 0 bases, in that order; junction bases with no gene match: 12. This CDR3 has 18 amino acids. Germline V gene data show CDR1 as SGHDN and CDR2 as FVKESK. Original methodology: Estimation of nucleated cell counts was performed using reference gene primer amplification. Libraries were prepared by immunoSEQ multiplex PCR; TCRdb keeps only in-frame clonotypes and omits some of them. V, J and clone size derive from that table, while D and trimming were established from the DNA sequence. The sample yields more than 110,000 clones, about 88% seen once.

The sequenced material came from peripheral blood. This receptor was obtained from a man aged 50 to 59 with active or convalescent COVID-19. This chain links TRBV14 with TRBJ1-4; 7 bases line up with TRBD1. The CDR3 bases are TGTGCCAGCAGCTCTGGACAGGTTATACAGTCAACTAATGAAAAACTGTTTTTT. Protein sequence: CASSSGQVIQSTNEKLFF.